This T cell receptor (beta chain) comes out of a study of T cell responses to AZD1222 COVID-19 vaccine. Trimming took off 6 bases at V and 3 bases at J, with 8 bases between the two ends. The V gene's germline CDR1 is LNHDA and CDR2 SQIVND (reference sequence). The CDR3 length is 12 residues. Libraries were prepared by immunoSEQ multiplex PCR; TCRdb keeps only in-frame clonotypes and omits some of them. The table shows over 120,000 clones, with about 92% occurring only once. The sequencing here drew on peripheral blood, taken 28 days after the second AZD1222 dose. The genes are TRBV19 and TRBJ1-2; no clear D gene. The receptor comes from an adult who received the AZD1222 COVID-19 vaccine. CDR3 amino acids: CASRDPYYGYTF. CDR3 DNA: TGTGCCAGTAGAGATCCGTACTATGGCTACACCTTC.